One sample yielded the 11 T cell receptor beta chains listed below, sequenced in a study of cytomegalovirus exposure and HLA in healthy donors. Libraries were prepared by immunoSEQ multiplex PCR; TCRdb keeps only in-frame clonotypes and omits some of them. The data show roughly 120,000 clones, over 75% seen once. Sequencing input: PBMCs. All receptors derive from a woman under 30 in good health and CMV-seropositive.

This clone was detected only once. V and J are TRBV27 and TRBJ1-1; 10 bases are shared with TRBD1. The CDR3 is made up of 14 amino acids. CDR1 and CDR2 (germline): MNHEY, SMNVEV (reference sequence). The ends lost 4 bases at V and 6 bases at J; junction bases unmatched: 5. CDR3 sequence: CASSSGQGGAEAFF. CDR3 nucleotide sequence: TGTGCCAGCAGTTCCGGACAGGGGGGGGCTGAAGCTTTCTTT.

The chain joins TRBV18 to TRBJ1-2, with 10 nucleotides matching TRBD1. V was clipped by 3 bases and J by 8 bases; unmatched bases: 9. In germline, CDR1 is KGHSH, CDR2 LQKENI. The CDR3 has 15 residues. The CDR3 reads CASSPGGQGGYGYTF. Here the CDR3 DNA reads TGTGCCAGCTCACCTGGAGGACAGGGGGGTTACGGCTACACCTTC.

CDR3 bases: TGTGCCAGCTCAAAACCACCCAGGGCTTTCTTT. Translating gives CASSKPPRAFF. The V and J genes are TRBV18 and TRBJ1-1; no clear D. Trimming shortened V by 5 bases and J by 11 bases, and 12 bases separated the two germline ends. The CDR3 spans 11 residues. Germline V CDR1 and CDR2: KGHSH, LQKENI.

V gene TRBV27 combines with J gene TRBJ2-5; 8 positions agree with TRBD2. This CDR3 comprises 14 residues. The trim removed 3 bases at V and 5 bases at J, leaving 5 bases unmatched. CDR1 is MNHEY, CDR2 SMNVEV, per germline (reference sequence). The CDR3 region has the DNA TGTGCCAGCAGTTTCGCGGGGGGCCGGGAGACCCAGTACTTC. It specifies CASSFAGGRETQYF.

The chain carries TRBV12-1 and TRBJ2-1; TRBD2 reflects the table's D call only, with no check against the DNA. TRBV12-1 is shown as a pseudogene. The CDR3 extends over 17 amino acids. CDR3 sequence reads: CASSFGASGGRSDEQFF. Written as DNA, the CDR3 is TGTGCCAGCAGCTTTGGGGCTAGCGGGGGCCGGAGCGATGAGCAGTTCTTC.

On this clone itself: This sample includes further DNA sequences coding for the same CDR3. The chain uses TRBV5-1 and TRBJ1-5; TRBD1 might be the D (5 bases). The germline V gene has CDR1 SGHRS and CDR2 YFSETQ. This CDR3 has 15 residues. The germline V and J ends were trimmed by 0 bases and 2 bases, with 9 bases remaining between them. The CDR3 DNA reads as TGCGCCAGCAGCTTGGAGGGGCAGGGCAATCAGCCCCAGCATTTT. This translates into CASSLEGQGNQPQHF. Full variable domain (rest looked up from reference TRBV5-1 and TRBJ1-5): KAGVTQTPRYLIKTRGQQVTLSCSPISGHRSVSWYQQTPGQGLQFLFEYFSETQRNKGNFPGRFSGRQFSNSRSEMNVSTLELGDSALYLCASSLEGQGNQPQHFGDGTRLSIL.

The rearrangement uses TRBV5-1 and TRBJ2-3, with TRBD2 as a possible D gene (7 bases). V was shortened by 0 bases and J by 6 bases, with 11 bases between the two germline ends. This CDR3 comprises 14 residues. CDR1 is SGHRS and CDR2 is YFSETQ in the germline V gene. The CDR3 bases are TGCGCCAGCAGCTTGGACAGGGAGGGTGATACGCAGTATTTT. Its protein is CASSLDREGDTQYF.

The CDR3 is CASSTGTGGGYTF. The CDR3 DNA reads TGTGCCAGCAGTACCGGGACAGGGGGTGGCTACACCTTC. The gene calls are TRBV6-5 and TRBJ1-2, with 11 bases aligning to TRBD1. This CDR3 is 13 amino acids long. The V gene end was trimmed by 5 bases and the J gene end by 7 bases; junction bases not matched to a gene: 3. The germline V gene has CDR1 MNHEY and CDR2 SVGAGI.

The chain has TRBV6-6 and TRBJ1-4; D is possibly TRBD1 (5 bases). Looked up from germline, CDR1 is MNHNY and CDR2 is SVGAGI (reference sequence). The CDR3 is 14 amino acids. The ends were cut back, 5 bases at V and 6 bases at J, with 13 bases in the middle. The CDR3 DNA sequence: TGTGCCAGCAGTGGTAGGGGAAACTATGAAAAACTGTTTTTT. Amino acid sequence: CASSGRGNYEKLFF.

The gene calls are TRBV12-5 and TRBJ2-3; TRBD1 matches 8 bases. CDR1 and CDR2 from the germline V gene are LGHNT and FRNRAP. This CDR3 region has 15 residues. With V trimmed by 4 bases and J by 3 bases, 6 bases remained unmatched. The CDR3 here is CASGYGRTGTDTQYF. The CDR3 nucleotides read TGTGCTAGTGGTTACGGTCGGACAGGGACAGATACGCAGTATTTT. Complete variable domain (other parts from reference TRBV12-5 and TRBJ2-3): DARVTQTPRHKVTEMGQEVTMRCQPILGHNTVFWYRQTMMQGLELLAYFRNRAPLDDSGMPKDRFSAEMPDATLATLKIQPSEPRDSAVYFCASGYGRTGTDTQYFGPGTRLTVL.

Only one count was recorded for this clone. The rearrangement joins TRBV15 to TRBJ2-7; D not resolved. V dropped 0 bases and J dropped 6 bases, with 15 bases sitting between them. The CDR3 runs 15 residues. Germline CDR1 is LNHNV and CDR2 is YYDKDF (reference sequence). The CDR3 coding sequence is TGTGCCACCAGCAGAGATCCCCCTCCGTTGAGCGAGCAGTACTTC. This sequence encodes CATSRDPPPLSEQYF.